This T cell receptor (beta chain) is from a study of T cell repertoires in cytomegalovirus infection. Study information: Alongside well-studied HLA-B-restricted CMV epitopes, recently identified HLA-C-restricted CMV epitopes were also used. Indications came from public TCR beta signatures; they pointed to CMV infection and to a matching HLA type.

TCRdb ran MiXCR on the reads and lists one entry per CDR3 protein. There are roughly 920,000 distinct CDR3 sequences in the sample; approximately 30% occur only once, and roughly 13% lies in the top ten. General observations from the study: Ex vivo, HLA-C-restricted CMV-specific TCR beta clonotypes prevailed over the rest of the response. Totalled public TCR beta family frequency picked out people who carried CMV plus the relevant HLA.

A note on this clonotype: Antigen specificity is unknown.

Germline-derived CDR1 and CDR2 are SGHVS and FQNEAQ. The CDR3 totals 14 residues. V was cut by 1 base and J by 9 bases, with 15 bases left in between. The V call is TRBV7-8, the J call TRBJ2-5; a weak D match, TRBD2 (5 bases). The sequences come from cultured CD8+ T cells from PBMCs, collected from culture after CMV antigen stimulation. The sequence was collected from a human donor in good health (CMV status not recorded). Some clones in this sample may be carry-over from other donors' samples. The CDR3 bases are TGTGCCAGCAGCTTAGTAGAGCTAGCCTCTCCCCAGTACTTC. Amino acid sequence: CASSLVELASPQYF.